A single sample gave rise to the 21 T cell receptor beta chains below, sequenced in a study of blood T cells in healthy people across ages. Alongside a J-beta primer mix, a sample-barcoded 5' primer served in a second PCR lasting about 7 to 12 cycles. TCRdb passed the 5' RACE reads through MiXCR, listing each CDR3 protein once. The data show some 760,000 distinct CDR3 sequences, with roughly 25% seen just once and 9.4% held by the top ten. Another study also made use of these data, one on T cells of mothers and their children.

Sequenced: blood. These receptors all come from a boy aged 5-17 years in good health.

The rearrangement links TRBV6-1 to TRBJ2-3; no definite D call. The CDR3 extends over 12 amino acids. Germline V lookup: CDR1 MNHNS, CDR2 SASEGT. V dropped 6 bases and J dropped 2 bases, with 6 bases sitting between them. The CDR3 loop is CASRAYTDTQYF. The CDR3 DNA follows: TGTGCCAGCAGGGCCTACACAGATACGCAGTATTTT.

This clonotype appeared a few times. This chain uses TRBV29-1 with TRBJ2-5, with 7 bases fitting TRBD2. The DNA end is more similar to TRBJ2-1, so the J call may be wrong. CDR1 is SQVTM and CDR2 is ANQGSEA in the germline V gene. There are 13 residues in the CDR3. CDR3 region: CSVLEGGPRGQFF. The CDR3 DNA reads as TGCAGCGTACTCGAGGGAGGGCCCCGAGGGCAGTTCTTC.

This clonotype was counted between two and nine times. CDR3 sequence: CASSLTPASSMDETQYF. In DNA, the CDR3 is TGTGCCAGCAGCTTAACCCCGGCTAGCTCAATGGACGAGACCCAGTACTTC. This chain uses TRBV7-9 with TRBJ2-5; D might be TRBD2 (5 bases). The CDR3 is 17 amino acids. Germline V CDR1 and CDR2: SEHNR, FQNEAQ (reference sequence). V lost 2 bases to trimming and J lost 5 bases, with 21 bases between them.

The V and J genes are TRBV27 and TRBJ1-2; D unclear. The CDR3 covers 14 residues. Germline V lookup: CDR1 MNHEY, CDR2 SMNVEV (reference sequence). V was shortened by 10 bases and J by 1 base, with 16 bases between the two germline ends. CDR3 sequence reads: CATKKADRNYGYTF. The CDR3 bases are TGTGCCACCAAAAAAGCGGATCGTAACTATGGCTACACCTTC.

V and J are TRBV7-9 and TRBJ2-7; TRBD2 agrees at 7 bases. Germline trimming cut 10 bases from V and 3 bases from J; bases unmatched to any gene: 6. Germline V gene sequence: CDR1 SEHNR, CDR2 FQNEAQ (reference sequence). CDR3 length equals 12 residues. The CDR3 is CATISGGYEQYF. CDR3 nucleotides: TGTGCCACCATCTCGGGGGGCTACGAGCAGTACTTC.

The gene calls are TRBV20-1 and TRBJ2-5, with D possibly matching TRBD1 (5 bases). This CDR3 has 12 amino acids. Trimming cost V 4 bases and J 2 bases, with 8 bases left between them. CDR1 and CDR2 (germline): DFQATT, SNEGSKA (reference sequence). The CDR3 region has the DNA TGCAGTGCTAAGCAGGGACAAGAGACCCAGTACTTC. Amino acids: CSAKQGQETQYF.

This clonotype was counted between two and nine times. V is TRBV7-2 and J is TRBJ2-7; the D is unclear. V lost 2 bases, J lost 4 bases, and 9 bases lay in between. The CDR3 runs 13 residues. Germline V gives CDR1 SGHTA, CDR2 FQGNSA. CDR3 bases: TGTGCCAGCAGCTTAATGGTGGGATACGAGCAGTACTTC. Translating gives CASSLMVGYEQYF.

This clonotype has just one count. This sequence joins TRBV7-2 and TRBJ1-2; the match to TRBD1 covers 8 bases. The CDR3 runs to 14 residues. Germline CDR1 and CDR2: SGHTA and FQGNSA. The V gene end was trimmed by 5 bases and the J gene end by 4 bases; junction bases not matched to a gene: 6. The DNA of the CDR3 is TGTGCCAGCAGCACCCGACAGGGGTTCTATGGCTACACCTTC. Its translation: CASSTRQGFYGYTF. Using reference TRBV7-2 and TRBJ1-2 for the parts outside the CDR3, the full variable domain is GAGVSQSPSNKVTEKGKDVELRCDPISGHTALYWYRQSLGQGLEFLIYFQGNSAPDKSGLPSDRFSAERTGGSVSTLTIQRTQQEDSAVYLCASSTRQGFYGYTFGSGTRLTVV.

A few counts support this clonotype. V is TRBV21-1 and J is TRBJ2-6; the D call of TRBD1 is as the table states it, not checked on the DNA. TRBV21-1 is described as a pseudogene. This CDR3 spans 19 amino acids. The CDR3 here is CASSTLRTGKSSGANVLTF. CDR3 nucleotides: TGTGCCAGCAGCACCTTGCGGACAGGGAAGAGCTCTGGGGCCAACGTCCTGACTTTC.

The rearrangement links TRBV7-9 to TRBJ1-4; D is ambiguous. The CDR3 spans 15 residues. Trimming removed 2 bases from V and 7 bases from J, with 14 bases in between. Germline V gene data show CDR1 as SEHNR and CDR2 as FQNEAQ (reference sequence). CDR3 in DNA: TGTGCCAGCAGCTTATCGGAGCCCTGGGGTGAAAAACTGTTTTTT. It codes for CASSLSEPWGEKLFF.

The rearrangement uses TRBV20-1 and TRBJ2-3, with D hard to call. There are 12 residues in the CDR3. The V end was cut by 5 bases, the J end by 2 bases, with 8 bases between. Germline V gene lookup returns CDR1 DFQATT and CDR2 SNEGSKA (reference sequence). CDR3 DNA: TGCAGTGCTTCCCGGTTCACAGATACGCAGTATTTT. This encodes CSASRFTDTQYF.

The gene calls are TRBV4-2 and TRBJ2-1; D may be TRBD2 (6 bases). The germline gives CDR1 LGHNA, CDR2 YNFKEQ. There are 13 residues in the CDR3. The ends were cut back, 5 bases at V and 9 bases at J, with 14 bases in the middle. The CDR3 protein is CASSKDYWSEQFF. The DNA of the CDR3 is TGTGCCAGCAGCAAGGACTATTGGAGTGAGCAGTTCTTC.

The rearrangement links TRBV9 to TRBJ2-1, with D unresolved. Trimming pared 3 bases from V and 5 bases from J, leaving 12 bases between. Germline loops: CDR1 SGDLS, CDR2 YYNGEE. This CDR3 is 14 amino acids long. The CDR3 DNA follows: TGTGCCAGCAGCGACCCTAGGGCCCACAATGAGCAGTTCTTC. As protein: CASSDPRAHNEQFF. The full variable domain, in which reference TRBV9 and TRBJ2-1 provide the parts outside the CDR3, is DSGVTQTPKHLITATGQRVTLRCSPRSGDLSVYWYQQSLDQGLQFLIQYYNGEERAKGNILERFSAQQFPDLHSELNLSSLELGDSALYFCASSDPRAHNEQFFGPGTRLTVL.

This chain uses TRBV21-1 with TRBJ2-1; the table's D call, TRBD2, was not checked against the DNA. TRBV21-1 is a documented pseudogene. This CDR3 is 17 amino acids long. The CDR3 DNA reads TGTGCCAGCCGCCCGGGACTAGCGGGAGACGGCTACAATGAGCAGTTCTTC. Its protein product is CASRPGLAGDGYNEQFF.

This clonotype was recorded a few times. The CDR3 region has the DNA TGTGCCAGCAGTGTCATAAGTTACTACGAGCAGTACTTC. Translated, it gives CASSVISYYEQYF. The J gene is TRBJ2-5, the V gene TRBV12-3 or TRBV12-4; D not resolved. The assigned J gene may be wrong: the sequence end matches TRBJ2-7 better. CDR3 length equals 13 residues.

This clonotype has just a few counts. The chain uses TRBV28 and TRBJ2-2; no reliable D call. In germline, CDR1 is MDHEN, CDR2 SYDVKM. V was cut by 5 bases and J by 4 bases, with 14 bases left in between. This CDR3 has 15 amino acids. The CDR3 spells CASSPRPALTGELFF. The DNA of the CDR3 is TGTGCCAGCAGTCCTAGACCGGCGCTCACCGGGGAGCTGTTTTTT.

This clonotype was detected only a few times. This chain links TRBV6-2 or TRBV6-3 with TRBJ2-5; 14 positions agree with TRBD2. Gene TRBJ2-1 matches the end of the DNA better, so the J call may be wrong. CDR1 and CDR2 from the germline V gene are MNHEY and SVGEGT. The CDR3 spans 17 residues. The CDR3 region has the DNA TGTGCCAGCAGTTTAATCCGACTAGCGGGGGGGGTAAATGAGCAGTTCTTC. This encodes CASSLIRLAGGVNEQFF.

The sample holds a few counts of this clonotype. The chain couples TRBV5-1 to TRBJ2-7; TRBD2 aligns across 8 bases. After removal of 2 bases from V and 4 bases from J, the junction contained 8 bases not matched to a gene. The V gene's germline CDR1 is SGHRS and CDR2 YFSETQ. The CDR3 covers 15 residues. The CDR3 here is CASSLTGTSLYEQYF. CDR3 nucleotides: TGCGCCAGCAGCTTAACCGGGACTAGTCTTTACGAGCAGTACTTC.

This clonotype was observed a few times. V and J are TRBV7-3 and TRBJ2-1; TRBD2 agrees at 9 bases. This CDR3 is built from 15 residues. Germline V CDR1 and CDR2: SGHTA, FQGTGA. The V segment lost 5 bases and the J segment 4 bases; nucleotides outside the gene matches: 6. CDR3 nucleotide sequence: TGTGCCAGCAGCGACGGGACTAGCAGATACAATGAGCAGTTCTTC. Residues: CASSDGTSRYNEQFF. Full variable domain (remainder filled in from reference TRBV7-3 and TRBJ2-1): GAGVSQTPSNKVTEKGKYVELRCDPISGHTALYWYRQSLGQGPEFLIYFQGTGAADDSGLPNDRFFAVRPEGSVSTLKIQRTERGDSAVYLCASSDGTSRYNEQFFGPGTRLTVL.

The chain has TRBV6-6 and TRBJ1-3; 7 nucleotides agree with TRBD1. The CDR3 has 15 amino acids. Trimming at V came to 2 bases and at J to 2 bases, leaving 3 bases not matched to a gene. CDR1 is MNHNY, CDR2 SVGAGI, per germline (reference sequence). CDR3 region: CASSYGTAPGNTIYF. Written as DNA, the CDR3 is TGTGCCAGCAGTTACGGGACAGCACCTGGAAACACCATATATTTT.

This chain links TRBV4-3 with TRBJ1-6, with D hard to call. Deletions cut 1 base from V and 7 bases from J, with 11 bases between. This CDR3 comprises 15 residues. Germline V CDR1 and CDR2: LGHNA, YSLEER. CDR3 sequence reads: CASSQAGGRNSPLHF. The DNA of the CDR3 is TGCGCCAGCAGCCAAGCGGGCGGTAGAAATTCACCCCTCCACTTT.